One sample yielded the 20 T cell receptor beta chains listed below, sequenced in a study of blood T cell repertoires in COVID-19. Sequencing was performed with immunoSEQ multiplex PCR; in TCRdb, only in-frame clones are kept and a portion is missing. This sample has just over 650,000 clones; around 89% occur once, and the top ten carry 0.2% to 0.3%. Sample: peripheral blood. Receptors were obtained from a woman aged 18-29 years with acute or convalescent COVID-19.

The gene calls are TRBV27 and TRBJ2-1, with a possible D match to TRBD2 (5 bases). V lost 8 bases, J lost 5 bases, and 7 bases lay in between. The CDR3 is 11 residues long. Germline CDR1 and CDR2: MNHEY and SMNVEV (reference sequence). The CDR3 DNA is TGTGCCAGCCGGGGTCACAATGAGCAGTTCTTC. Its protein is CASRGHNEQFF.

This clone has just a few counts. CDR3 loop: CASSETPSGGARELFF. DNA of the CDR3: TGTGCCAGCAGTGAAACACCTAGCGGGGGGGCCAGGGAGCTGTTTTTT. The chain is built from TRBV6-1 and TRBJ2-2; 12 nucleotides agree with TRBD2. The CDR3 length is 16 residues. Germline values: CDR1 MNHNS, CDR2 SASEGT. V lost 2 bases, J lost 9 bases, and 7 bases stayed unmatched.

The chain recombines TRBV7-9 with TRBJ1-1; D is uncertain. V was pared by 1 base and J by 2 bases, with 8 bases between. The length of the CDR3 is 14 residues. CDR1 SEHNR and CDR2 FQNEAQ come from the germline V gene (reference sequence). CDR3 sequence (DNA): TGTGCCAGCAGCTTAGACAGTGGTAACACTGAAGCTTTCTTT. Amino acids: CASSLDSGNTEAFF.

The chain is built from TRBV19 and TRBJ1-1, with 9 nucleotides matching TRBD1. The V gene end was trimmed by 2 bases and the J gene end by 5 bases; junction bases not matched to a gene: 9. Germline V lookup: CDR1 LNHDA, CDR2 SQIVND (reference sequence). The CDR3 runs to 16 residues. Written as DNA, the CDR3 is TGTGCCAGTAGTATAACTAGGGACAGGGAGGGAACTGAAGCTTTCTTT. It translates to CASSITRDREGTEAFF. The variable domain in full, with the rest retrieved from reference TRBV19 and TRBJ1-1, is DGGITQSPKYLFRKEGQNVTLSCEQNLNHDAMYWYRQDPGQGLRLIYYSQIVNDFQKGDIAEGYSVSREKKESFPLTVTSAQKNPTAFYLCASSITRDREGTEAFFGQGTRLTVV.

This clone was seen more than once but under ten times. The rearrangement uses TRBV7-9 and TRBJ2-3, with D possibly matching TRBD1 (6 bases). The V end lost 6 bases, the J end lost 2 bases, and 21 bases lay between the germline ends. The CDR3 length is 17 residues. Germline V CDR1 and CDR2: SEHNR, FQNEAQ (reference sequence). The chain's CDR3 is CASRGPIQGVLTDTQYF. CDR3 DNA: TGTGCCAGCAGGGGACCTATACAGGGTGTTCTCACAGATACGCAGTATTTT.

This clone was observed once. V gene TRBV2 combines with J gene TRBJ2-3, with 8 bases that match TRBD1. V was pared by 8 bases and J by 6 bases, with 10 bases of the junction left unmatched. From germline, CDR1 is SNHLY and CDR2 FYNNEI. The CDR3 covers 14 residues. The CDR3 is CASLRQGLADTQYF. The CDR3 nucleotides are TGTGCCAGCCTAAGACAGGGGTTAGCCGATACGCAGTATTTT.

V usage is TRBV5-6 and J usage is TRBJ2-7; the D gene is possibly TRBD1 (5 bases). The germline V gene encodes CDR1 SGHDT and CDR2 YYEEEE. This CDR3 contains 15 residues. Between the trimmed V and J ends, which lost 0 bases and 3 bases, there was a span of 13 bases. The CDR3 bases are TGTGCCAGCAGCTTGGGGCCGCAGGGTCACTACGAGCAGTACTTC. Protein product: CASSLGPQGHYEQYF.

The chain has TRBV5-1 and TRBJ1-4, with D unresolved. V was cut by 4 bases and J by 6 bases, with 13 bases left in between. The CDR3 runs to 14 residues. The germline gives CDR1 SGHRS, CDR2 YFSETQ. The CDR3 here is CASSLDRGDEKLFF. The DNA for the CDR3 is TGCGCCAGCAGCCTTGACCGCGGGGATGAAAAACTGTTTTTT.

This sequence joins TRBV18 and TRBJ2-7; D gene unclear. The germline CDR1 and CDR2 sequences are KGHSH and LQKENI. V gave up 5 bases and J gave up 0 bases, with 11 bases separating them. The CDR3 length is 14 residues. The CDR3 nucleotides read TGTGCCAGCTCAGCGACACCCTCCTCCTACGAGCAGTACTTC. Translated: CASSATPSSYEQYF.

This chain connects TRBV4-1 to TRBJ2-7; the D is unclear. V was pared by 2 bases and J by 3 bases, with 11 bases between. The V gene's germline CDR1 is MGHRA and CDR2 YSYEKL. The CDR3 runs 14 residues. CDR3 region: CASSQPPVGYEQYF. The CDR3 region has the DNA TGCGCCAGCAGCCAACCCCCCGTCGGCTACGAGCAGTACTTC.

As to this clone: The sample holds other DNA sequences that translate to the same CDR3. The V call is TRBV6-5, the J call TRBJ2-3; 10 bases agree with TRBD1. This CDR3 spans 14 amino acids. V shed 6 bases and J 3 bases; nucleotides not matched to a gene: 3. The germline V gene encodes CDR1 MNHEY and CDR2 SVGAGI. CDR3 loop: CASSRDRGTDTQYF. For the CDR3, the DNA is TGTGCCAGCAGCCGGGACAGGGGAACAGATACGCAGTATTTT.

This clone was seen once. V gene TRBV19 combines with J gene TRBJ1-3, with D tentatively TRBD1 (5 bases). Deletions cut 6 bases from V and 2 bases from J, with 8 bases between. The length of the CDR3 is 13 residues. Germline V gene sequence: CDR1 LNHDA, CDR2 SQIVND (reference sequence). CDR3 residues: CASRQGTGNTIYF. In DNA, the CDR3 is TGTGCCAGTAGGCAGGGAACTGGAAACACCATATATTTT.

V and J are TRBV29-1 and TRBJ1-5; unclear D gene. V dropped 7 bases and J dropped 0 bases, with 10 bases sitting between them. CDR3 size: 13 residues. Germline CDR1 and CDR2: SQVTM and ANQGSEA. The CDR3 loop is CSATENSNQPQHF. The CDR3, as DNA: TGCAGCGCCACTGAAAATAGCAATCAGCCCCAGCATTTT.

A single count supports this clone. V and J are TRBV6-6 and TRBJ1-5; D remains ambiguous. The V gene lost 7 bases and the J gene lost 6 bases, with 16 bases spanning the gap. Germline CDR1 reads MNHNY; CDR2 reads SVGAGI (reference sequence). This CDR3 comprises 14 residues. The CDR3 DNA reads TGTGCCAGCAACGTAAGAGGAGGAACTCAGCCCCAGCATTTT. The encoded protein is CASNVRGGTQPQHF.

The chain combines TRBV9 with TRBJ1-3; D is possibly TRBD1 (6 bases). The CDR3 is 15 residues long. V lost 0 bases to trimming and J lost 2 bases, with 9 bases between them. From germline, CDR1 is SGDLS and CDR2 YYNGEE. The CDR3 loop is CASSVGAGAGNTIYF. CDR3 in DNA: TGTGCCAGCAGCGTAGGGGCAGGGGCTGGAAACACCATATATTTT.

This chain uses TRBV6-5 with TRBJ1-1, with a possible D match to TRBD1 (6 bases). CDR1 MNHEY and CDR2 SVGAGI come from the germline V gene. Trimming shortened V by 10 bases and J by 0 bases, and 9 bases separated the two germline ends. This CDR3 region has 12 residues. CDR3 bases: TGTGCCATGCAGGGGCTGAACACTGAAGCTTTCTTT. It translates to CAMQGLNTEAFF.

This chain connects TRBV5-1 to TRBJ1-2; tentative D call: TRBD1 (5 bases). This CDR3 spans 14 amino acids. The ends were cut back, 1 base at V and 6 bases at J, with 13 bases in the middle. The germline V gene has CDR1 SGHRS and CDR2 YFSETQ. In nucleotides, the CDR3 is TGCGCCAGCAGCTTGATCGGGGGACTGGATGGCTACACCTTC. Protein product: CASSLIGGLDGYTF.

This clone was found a few times. The chain recombines TRBV7-9 with TRBJ2-2; D not certain. Per germline, CDR1 SEHNR and CDR2 FQNEAQ (reference sequence). The V gene lost 4 bases and the J gene lost 2 bases, with 17 bases spanning the gap. There are 17 residues in the CDR3. This chain's CDR3 is CASSSLLGLFNTGELFF. The CDR3, as DNA: TGTGCCAGCAGCTCTTTACTGGGCCTATTTAACACCGGGGAGCTGTTTTTT.

This clone was observed a single time. The chain combines TRBV6-1 with TRBJ1-2; the D is unclear. From germline, CDR1 is MNHNS and CDR2 SASEGT. The CDR3 loop spans 17 amino acids. The germline V and J ends were trimmed by 3 bases and 3 bases, with 20 bases remaining between them. DNA for the CDR3: TGTGCCAGCAGTGAGGTCCCCAGGCCCTCTTCGGACTATGGCTACACCTTC. The encoded protein is CASSEVPRPSSDYGYTF.

The chain links TRBV5-5 to TRBJ1-2; D is uncertain. From germline, CDR1 is SGHKS and CDR2 YYEKEE (reference sequence). This CDR3 spans 15 amino acids. V was trimmed by 4 bases and J by 7 bases, leaving 20 bases between them. The CDR3 DNA follows: TGTGCCAGCAGCCCCACTGCGGGGAGGACCGGTGGCTACACCTTC. Translation: CASSPTAGRTGGYTF.